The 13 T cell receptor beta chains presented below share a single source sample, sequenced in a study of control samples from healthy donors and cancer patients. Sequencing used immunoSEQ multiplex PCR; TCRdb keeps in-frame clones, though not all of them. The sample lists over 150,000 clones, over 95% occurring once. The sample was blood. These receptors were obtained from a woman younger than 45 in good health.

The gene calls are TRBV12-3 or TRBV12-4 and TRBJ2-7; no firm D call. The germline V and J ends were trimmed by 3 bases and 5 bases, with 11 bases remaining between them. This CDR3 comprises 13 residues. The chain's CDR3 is CASSLLLGNEQYF. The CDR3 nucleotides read TGTGCCAGCAGTTTGCTGTTGGGGAACGAGCAGTACTTC.

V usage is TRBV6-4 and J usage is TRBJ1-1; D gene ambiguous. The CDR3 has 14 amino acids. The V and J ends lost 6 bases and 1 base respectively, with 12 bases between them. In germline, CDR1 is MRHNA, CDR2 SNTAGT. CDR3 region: CASSESGGNTEAFF. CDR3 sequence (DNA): TGTGCCAGCAGCGAGTCGGGCGGGAACACTGAAGCTTTCTTT.

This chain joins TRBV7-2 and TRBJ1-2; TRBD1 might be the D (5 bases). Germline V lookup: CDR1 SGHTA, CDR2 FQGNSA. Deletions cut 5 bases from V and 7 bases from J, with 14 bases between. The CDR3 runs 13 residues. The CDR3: CASSELSGAGYTF. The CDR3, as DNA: TGTGCCAGCAGCGAGCTATCTGGGGCTGGCTACACCTTC. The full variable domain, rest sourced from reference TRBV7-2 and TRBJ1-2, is GAGVSQSPSNKVTEKGKDVELRCDPISGHTALYWYRQSLGQGLEFLIYFQGNSAPDKSGLPSDRFSAERTGGSVSTLTIQRTQQEDSAVYLCASSELSGAGYTFGSGTRLTVV.

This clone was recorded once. The CDR3 nucleotides are TGCAGCGTTGAACGGGATGAAAAACTGTTTTTT. As protein: CSVERDEKLFF. The chain recombines TRBV29-1 with TRBJ1-4; D ambiguous. There are 11 residues in the CDR3. V was pared by 2 bases and J by 6 bases, with 4 bases between. Germline CDR1 reads SQVTM; CDR2 reads ANQGSEA.

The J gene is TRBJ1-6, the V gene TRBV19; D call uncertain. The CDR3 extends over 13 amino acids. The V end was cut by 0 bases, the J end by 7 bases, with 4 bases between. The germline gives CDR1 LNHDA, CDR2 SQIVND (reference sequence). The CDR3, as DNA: TGTGCCAGTAGTATAGATAAAAATTCACCCCTCCACTTT. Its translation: CASSIDKNSPLHF.

CDR3 bases: TGTGCCAGTAGTATACAGGGGAACACTGAAGCTTTCTTT. Translating gives CASSIQGNTEAFF. The chain carries TRBV19 and TRBJ1-1; a weak D match, TRBD1 (5 bases). This CDR3 has 13 amino acids. In germline, CDR1 is LNHDA, CDR2 SQIVND (reference sequence). Trimming took off 2 bases at V and 1 base at J, with 5 bases between the two ends.

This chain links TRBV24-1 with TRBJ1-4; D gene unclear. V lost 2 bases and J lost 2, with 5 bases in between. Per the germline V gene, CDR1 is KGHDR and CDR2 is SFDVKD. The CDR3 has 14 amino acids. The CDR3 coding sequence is TGTGCCACCAGTGATTCACAGACTAATGAAAAACTGTTTTTT. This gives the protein CATSDSQTNEKLFF.

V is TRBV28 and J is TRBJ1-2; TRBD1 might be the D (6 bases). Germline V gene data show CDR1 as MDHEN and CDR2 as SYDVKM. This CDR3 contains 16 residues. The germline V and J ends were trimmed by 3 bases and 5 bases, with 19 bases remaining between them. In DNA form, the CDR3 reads TGTGCCAGCAGTTTTGGGGGCGGGCTTGGAAGTTATGGCTACACCTTC. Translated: CASSFGGGLGSYGYTF.

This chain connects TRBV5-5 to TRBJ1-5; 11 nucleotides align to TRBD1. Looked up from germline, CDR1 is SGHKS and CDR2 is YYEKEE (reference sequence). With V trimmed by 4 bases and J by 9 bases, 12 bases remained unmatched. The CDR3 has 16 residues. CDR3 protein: CASSPWGGQGAGPQHF. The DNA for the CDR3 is TGTGCCAGCAGCCCTTGGGGCGGACAGGGGGCAGGGCCCCAGCATTTT. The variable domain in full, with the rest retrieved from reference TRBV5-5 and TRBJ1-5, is DAGVTQSPTHLIKTRGQQVTLRCSPISGHKSVSWYQQVLGQGPQFIFQYYEKEERGRGNFPDRFSARQFPNYSSELNVNALLLGDSALYLCASSPWGGQGAGPQHFGDGTRLSIL.

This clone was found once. Here the CDR3 DNA reads TGCGCCAGCAGCTTGCCCCTAGCGGAGATGGAGACCCAGTACTTC. This codes for CASSLPLAEMETQYF. The V call is TRBV5-1, the J call TRBJ2-5; 7 bases line up with TRBD2. Looked up from germline, CDR1 is SGHRS and CDR2 is YFSETQ. The ends lost 1 base at V and 5 bases at J; junction bases unmatched: 8. There are 15 residues in the CDR3.

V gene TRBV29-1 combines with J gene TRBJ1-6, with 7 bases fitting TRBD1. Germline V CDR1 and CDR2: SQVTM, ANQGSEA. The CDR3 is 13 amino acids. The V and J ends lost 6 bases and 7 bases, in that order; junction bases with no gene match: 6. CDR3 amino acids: CSVGQDRNSPLHF. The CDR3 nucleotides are TGCAGCGTCGGACAGGATCGCAATTCACCCCTCCACTTT.

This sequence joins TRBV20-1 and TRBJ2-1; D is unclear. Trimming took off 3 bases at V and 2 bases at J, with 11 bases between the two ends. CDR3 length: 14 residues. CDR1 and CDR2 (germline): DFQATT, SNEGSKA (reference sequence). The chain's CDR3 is CSASNSRAYNEQFF. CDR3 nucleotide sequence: TGCAGTGCTAGTAATAGTCGGGCCTACAATGAGCAGTTCTTC.

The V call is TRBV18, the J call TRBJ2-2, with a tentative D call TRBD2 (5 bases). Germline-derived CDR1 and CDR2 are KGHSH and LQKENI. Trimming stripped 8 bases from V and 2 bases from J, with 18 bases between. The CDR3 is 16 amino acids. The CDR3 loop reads CASTTPTSGNTGELFF. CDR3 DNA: TGTGCCAGCACAACCCCCACCTCGGGAAACACCGGGGAGCTGTTTTTT.